This section outlines one T cell receptor (beta chain) sequence together with its context. Its antigen is undetermined. The data stem from a study of T-cell memory formation after mild COVID-19. Study information: In these data, TCR clusters were largely donor specific. General study results and limits: Day 15 to 85 contracting clones showed balanced CD4/CD8; later expanders leaned CD4+. Cross-reactive memory appears to have joined, as suggested by some responding clones showing up in pre-infection memory. Mostly located in CM and EM were contracting CD4+ clones, with contracting CD8+ clones located in EMRA.

TCRdb processed the 5' RACE reads anew with MiXCR; each CDR3 protein has one entry. Of 470,000 or so distinct CDR3 sequences in the sample, roughly 18% were seen once. Per germline, CDR1 SGHRS and CDR2 YFSETQ. The CDR3 has 17 residues. The trim removed 0 bases at V and 1 base at J, leaving 8 bases unmatched. Sequenced material: PBMCs or a T cell subset sorted from them (not recorded which). The rearrangement joins TRBV5-1 to TRBJ2-7; TRBD1 matches 9 bases. This TCR was recovered from a man between 18 and 29 years old who had mild COVID-19 (a few samples of this study predate the infection). Cell type and time point are not known. CDR3 region: CASSLATGTGKSYEQYF. CDR3 nucleotide sequence: TGCGCCAGCAGCTTGGCAACCGGGACAGGGAAATCCTACGAGCAGTACTTC.